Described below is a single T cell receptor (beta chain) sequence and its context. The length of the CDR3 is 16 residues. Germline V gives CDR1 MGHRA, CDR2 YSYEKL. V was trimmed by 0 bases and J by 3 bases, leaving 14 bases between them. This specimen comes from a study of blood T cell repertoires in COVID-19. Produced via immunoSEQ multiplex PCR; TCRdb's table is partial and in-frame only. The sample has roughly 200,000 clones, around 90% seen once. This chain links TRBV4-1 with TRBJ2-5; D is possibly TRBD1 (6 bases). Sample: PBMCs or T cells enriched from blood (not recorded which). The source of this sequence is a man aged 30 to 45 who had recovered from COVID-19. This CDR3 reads CASSQDMGTPEETQYF. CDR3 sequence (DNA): TGCGCCAGCAGCCAAGATATGGGGACACCAGAAGAGACCCAGTACTTC.